This T cell receptor beta chain was found in a study of cytomegalovirus exposure and HLA in healthy donors (dated by TCRdb to between 2016 and 2019). Concerning the study at large: According to a later analysis, the 120 validation repertoires were produced on the same platform as the approximately 600 repertoires of the first cohort. The aim of the study was to test whether cataloging public T cell receptors could identify signatures of past pathogen exposure. High-throughput TCR immunosequencing, statistical association of individual TCRs with disease status, and machine learning were combined to predict cytomegalovirus infection status. Along with the roughly 610-subject first cohort, a separate validation cohort of over a hundred different subjects was used.

Via the germline V gene (reference sequence), CDR1 is MNHEY and CDR2 SMNVEV. Taken from cysteine to phenylalanine, the CDR3 has 14 residues. The kept DNA is CDR3 alone, 42 bases in frame from the first base. V was cut back by 6 bases and J by 1 base, leaving a gap of 11 bases between them. A word on this clone: It has no known antigen specificity. Per-nucleotide qualities are absent, and no much larger clonotype sits a single base away.

Libraries were constructed by the immunoSEQ multiplex PCR assay. The authors processed their data as follows. A statistical classification framework was developed to diagnose cytomegalovirus status using the catalog of TCR beta chain sequences. TCRdb obtained this table from immuneACCESS and retained in-frame rearrangements with V and J assigned. These tables miss some clones; where compared with another copy, unresolved V genes account for less than half of the shortfall, and the remainder is unexplained. V, J and clone size are taken as reported in that table, and D and trimming were inferred from the DNA itself. This sample holds tens of thousands of clones; roughly 80% were observed only once. The ten largest clonotypes hold about 12% of the sample. Beyond this particular receptor, the publication reports: Most TCR sequences were seen in very few donors, while some public TCRs were found in many individuals. The authors suggested that the approach could potentially be generalized to other disease states and immunological phenotypes. The classifier was reported to diagnose cytomegalovirus status with high specificity and sensitivity in both the original and validation cohorts. A later analysis lacked HLA typing for the validation cohort, so it scored co-occurrence in that cohort across all 110 or so repertoires. In vitro tests confirmed that a few of the cytomegalovirus-associated TCR beta chains recognize cytomegalovirus antigens. The study gave a list of over 150 TCR beta chains associated with cytomegalovirus. Subsequent analysis determined that TCRs grouped into clusters in the first cohort also showed a tendency toward co-occurrence across the 90 to 150 validation repertoires, and 94% of cluster scores exceeded 0.

The donors belonged to the validation cohort of approximately 130 subjects, which was separate from the roughly 700-subject first cohort. This TCR was recovered from a woman younger than 35 in good health and CMV-seropositive. The rearranged chain carries TRBV27 and TRBJ2-3, with the D gene call left open. The sequencing sample was made of PBMCs. The CDR3 corresponds to CASRRSTRTDTQYF. The sequenced DNA is TGTGCCAGCAGACGGAGCACTCGCACAGATACGCAGTATTTT.